Listed below are T cell receptor beta chains from one sample, sequenced in a study of CD8+ T cells in alopecia areata. Sequencing was performed with immunoSEQ multiplex PCR; in TCRdb, only in-frame clones are kept and a portion is missing. The table has roughly 120,000 clones, about half seen once. Sequenced here: CD4+ T cells sorted from blood, sampled at week 4, from a patient treated with tofacitinib. The source is a human donor with alopecia areata. Each CDR3 is given with its conserved first and last residue. D genes are given only for firm matches. For some rows the clone size is stated as once, few or many, or as a class when expanded; others skip it.

>TRBJ2-1|TRBV18|-|-
CASSPQDSGEQFF
TGTGCCAGCTCACCTCAGGACTCCGGTGAGCAGTTCTTC
>TRBJ2-7|TRBV7-9|few|-
CASSIQGYEQYF
TGTGCCAGCAGCATACAGGGTTACGAGCAGTACTTC
>TRBJ2-5|TRBV19|-|-
CASSRMGLDQETQYF
TGTGCCAGTAGTCGAATGGGGCTAGACCAAGAGACCCAGTACTTC
>TRBJ2-2|TRBV30|-|-
CAFHPGGPNTGELFF
TGTGCCTTCCACCCAGGAGGCCCGAACACCGGGGAGCTGTTTTTT
>TRBJ1-1|TRBV7-7|few|-
CASSLDTNTEAFF
TGTGCTAGCAGCTTAGACACGAACACTGAAGCTTTCTTT
>TRBJ2-1|TRBV9|-|TRBD2
CASSFTSGDYNEQFF
TGTGCCAGCAGCTTTACTAGCGGGGACTACAATGAGCAGTTCTTC
>TRBJ2-6|TRBV7-9|few|-
CAIVGSSGANVLTF
TGTGCCATCGTCGGGTCCTCCGGGGCCAACGTCCTGACTTTC
>TRBJ1-5|TRBV29-1|few|-
CSVGGNVNQPQHF
TGCAGCGTTGGGGGAAATGTTAATCAGCCCCAGCATTTT
>TRBJ2-7|TRBV30|few|TRBD2
CAWSPKTSGAYEQYF
TGTGCCTGGAGTCCTAAGACTAGCGGGGCTTACGAGCAGTACTTC
>TRBJ1-1|TRBV29-1|few|-
CSVEDTNRELEAFF
TGCAGCGTTGAAGATACCAACAGGGAGCTTGAAGCTTTCTTT
>TRBJ2-2|TRBV13|few|TRBD1
CASSLGDRGDYGELFF
TGTGCCAGCAGCTTAGGGGACAGGGGTGACTACGGGGAGCTGTTTTTT
>TRBJ1-2|TRBV30|-|TRBD1
CAWSGDRRPGYTF
TGTGCCTGGAGCGGGGACAGGCGACCCGGCTACACCTTC
>TRBJ1-4|TRBV19|medium-sized|-
CASSTGRVTNAPLFF
TGTGCCAGTAGTACCGGAAGAGTGACGAACGCCCCCCTGTTTTTT
>TRBJ2-2|TRBV9|-|-
CASSSTGTTITGELFF
TGTGCCAGCAGCTCGACCGGGACAACTATAACCGGGGAGCTGTTTTTT
>TRBJ2-2|TRBV10-2|-|TRBD2
CASRISGRAVTGELFF
TGCGCCAGCAGGATTAGCGGGAGGGCCGTTACCGGGGAGCTGTTTTTT
>TRBJ2-4|TRBV25-1|-|-
CASSAPGGLRNIQYF
TGTGCCAGCAGTGCCCCAGGGGGGCTGCGAAACATTCAGTACTTC
>TRBJ1-6|TRBV6-5|-|-
CASTTLDNSPLHF
TGTGCCAGCACCACACTAGATAATTCACCCCTCCACTTT
>TRBJ1-6|TRBV4-2|-|-
CASSQGSTYNSPLHF
TGTGCCAGCAGCCAAGGGAGTACCTATAATTCACCCCTCCACTTT
>TRBJ1-1|TRBV30|-|-
CAWSVTAAVNTEAFF
TGTGCCTGGAGTGTAACTGCAGCCGTGAACACTGAAGCTTTCTTT
>TRBJ1-4|TRBV29-1|few|-
CSVVGEKLFF
TGCAGCGTGGTGGGGGAAAAACTGTTTTTT
>TRBJ1-4|TRBV2|many|-
CASIDLGKTEKLFF
TGTGCCAGCATTGACCTTGGGAAGACAGAAAAACTGTTTTTT
>TRBJ1-3|TRBV30|-|TRBD1
CAWSRTGAGNTIYF
TGTGCCTGGAGCCGGACAGGGGCTGGAAACACCATATATTTT
>TRBJ2-1|TRBV13|many|TRBD1
CASSSGQGNEQFF
TGTGCCAGCAGCTCCGGACAGGGCAATGAGCAGTTCTTC
>TRBJ2-2|TRBV4-1|few|-
CASSQGTLNPGELFF
TGCGCCAGCAGCCAGGGGACCCTAAATCCCGGGGAGCTGTTTTTT
>TRBJ2-7|TRBV30|-|-
CAWSRSVNEQYF
TGTGCCTGGAGTCGGTCAGTTAACGAGCAGTACTTC
>TRBJ2-1|TRBV11-3|-|-
CASSLGGHEQFF
TGTGCCAGCAGCTTAGGCGGCCATGAGCAGTTCTTC
>TRBJ2-3|TRBV30|-|-
CAWMIREFAADTQYF
TGTGCCTGGATGATACGGGAGTTTGCGGCAGATACGCAGTATTTT
>TRBJ2-1|TRBV2|-|TRBD2
CASSVSGGTLNEQFF
TGTGCCAGCAGTGTATCGGGAGGCACCCTCAATGAGCAGTTCTTC
>TRBJ2-5|TRBV5-4|-|-
CASSLARIKTFGETQYF
TGTGCCAGCAGCTTGGCCCGGATTAAGACTTTCGGAGAGACCCAGTACTTC
>TRBJ2-7|TRBV5-1|few|-
CASSFGSPSKTDEQYF
TGCGCCAGCAGCTTCGGCTCCCCTAGCAAAACTGACGAGCAGTACTTC
>TRBJ2-7|TRBV9|-|-
CASSGDYEQYF
TGTGCCAGCAGCGGAGACTACGAGCAGTACTTC
>TRBJ1-4|TRBV30|-|-
CAWSKQGNEKLFF
TGTGCCTGGAGTAAGCAGGGTAATGAAAAACTGTTTTTT
>TRBJ2-6|TRBV27|few|-
CASTLRISGANVLTF
TGTGCCAGCACCCTGAGGATCTCTGGGGCCAACGTCCTGACTTTC
>TRBJ1-2|TRBV5-6|few|-
CASSFGRGPTPYGYTF
TGTGCCAGCAGCTTCGGAAGGGGACCTACTCCGTATGGCTACACCTTC
>TRBJ2-1|TRBV29-1|-|-
CSVERLLAYNEQFF
TGCAGCGTTGAAAGACTACTAGCCTACAATGAGCAGTTCTTC
>TRBJ2-7|TRBV14|-|-
CASSQDWLSTDSSYEQYF
TGTGCCAGCAGCCAAGATTGGCTGTCCACAGATAGCTCCTACGAGCAGTACTTC
>TRBJ1-1|TRBV27|-|-
CASSGRAEAFF
TGTGCCAGCTCCGGGCGGGCAGAAGCTTTCTTT
>TRBJ2-1|TRBV23-1|-|-
CASSRSVYNEQFF
TGCGCCAGCAGTCGGTCAGTTTACAATGAGCAGTTCTTC
>TRBJ1-5|TRBV27|-|-
CASSSLGGTREPQHF
TGTGCCAGCAGTTCCCTTGGGGGGACGAGGGAGCCCCAGCATTTT
>TRBJ2-3|TRBV29-1|-|TRBD2
CSVERLAGGTDTQYF
TGCAGCGTTGAAAGGCTAGCGGGAGGCACAGATACGCAGTATTTT
>TRBJ1-1|TRBV9|-|TRBD1
CASSLLGQGNTEAFF
TGTGCCAGCAGCCTCCTGGGACAGGGAAACACTGAAGCTTTCTTT
>TRBJ2-1|TRBV30|-|-
CAWSTHYNEQFF
TGTGCCTGGAGCACCCACTACAATGAGCAGTTCTTC
>TRBJ2-3|TRBV4-2|-|TRBD2
CASTSGDTDTQYF
TGTGCCAGTACTAGCGGGGACACAGATACGCAGTATTTT
>TRBJ2-1|TRBV30|few|TRBD2
CAWSHWASGNNEQFF
TGTGCCTGGAGTCACTGGGCTAGCGGAAACAATGAGCAGTTCTTC
>TRBJ2-1|TRBV29-1|-|TRBD1
CSADRGDEQFF
TGCAGCGCGGACAGGGGTGATGAGCAGTTCTTC
>TRBJ2-7|TRBV7-9|-|-
CASRSQYGRLGEQYF
TGTGCCAGCAGGTCTCAATACGGTAGATTGGGCGAGCAGTACTTC
>TRBJ1-1|TRBV7-2|-|TRBD1
CASSRQGNTEAFF
TGTGCCAGCAGTCGACAGGGGAACACTGAAGCTTTCTTT
>TRBJ2-3|TRBV29-1|-|-
CSVGRETGWTDTQYF
TGCAGCGTGGGCCGGGAGACAGGATGGACAGATACGCAGTATTTT
>TRBJ1-1|TRBV20-1|-|-
CRPYQAQAFF
TGCAGGCCTTACCAAGCCCAAGCTTTCTTT
>TRBJ1-1|TRBV29-1|-|-
CSVAGIGNTEAFF
TGCAGCGTTGCCGGGATAGGGAACACTGAAGCTTTCTTT
>TRBJ2-3|TRBV29-1|few|-
CSVLHPSTDTQYF
TGCAGCGTCCTCCACCCTAGCACAGATACGCAGTATTTT
>TRBJ1-2|TRBV6-5|-|-
CARYQGSGYTF
TGTGCCAGATATCAGGGTTCTGGCTACACCTTC
>TRBJ2-1|TRBV5-1|-|-
CASSLVFPNEQFF
TGCGCCAGCAGCTTGGTATTCCCGAATGAGCAGTTCTTC